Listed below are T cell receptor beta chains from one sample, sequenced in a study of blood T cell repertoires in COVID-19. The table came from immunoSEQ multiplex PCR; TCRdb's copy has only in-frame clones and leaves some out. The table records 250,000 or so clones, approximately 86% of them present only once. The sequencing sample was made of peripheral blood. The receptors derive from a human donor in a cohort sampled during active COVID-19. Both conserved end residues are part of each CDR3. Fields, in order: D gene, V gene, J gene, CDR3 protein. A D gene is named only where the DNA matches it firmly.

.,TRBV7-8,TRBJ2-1,CASSFRSGDNEQFF
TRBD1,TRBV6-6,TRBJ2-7,CATWTGVGEQYF
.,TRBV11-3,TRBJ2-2,CASSPQDTGELFF
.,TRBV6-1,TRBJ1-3,CASSALWGGPYSGNTIYF
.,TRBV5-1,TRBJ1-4,CASTDSAPTNEKLFF
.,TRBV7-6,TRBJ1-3,CASSYQAGNTIYF
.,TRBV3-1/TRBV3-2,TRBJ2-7,CASSQASSYEQYF
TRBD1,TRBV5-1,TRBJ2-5,CASSLDRGTQYF
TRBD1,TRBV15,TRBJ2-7,CATSRDSSYEQYF
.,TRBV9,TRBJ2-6,CASSVAPTEPSSGANVLTF
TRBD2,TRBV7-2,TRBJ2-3,CASSFDSGSPTDTQYF
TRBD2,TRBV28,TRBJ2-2,CAIQASGSLGLAGELFF
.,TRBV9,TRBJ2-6,CASSHGGWKANVLTF
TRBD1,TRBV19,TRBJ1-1,CASSWTGGDGAFF
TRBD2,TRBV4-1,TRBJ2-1,CASSRLIPRGSRTEQFF
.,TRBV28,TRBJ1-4,CASKSGGGEKLFF
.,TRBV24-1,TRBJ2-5,CATSGRQGQETQYF